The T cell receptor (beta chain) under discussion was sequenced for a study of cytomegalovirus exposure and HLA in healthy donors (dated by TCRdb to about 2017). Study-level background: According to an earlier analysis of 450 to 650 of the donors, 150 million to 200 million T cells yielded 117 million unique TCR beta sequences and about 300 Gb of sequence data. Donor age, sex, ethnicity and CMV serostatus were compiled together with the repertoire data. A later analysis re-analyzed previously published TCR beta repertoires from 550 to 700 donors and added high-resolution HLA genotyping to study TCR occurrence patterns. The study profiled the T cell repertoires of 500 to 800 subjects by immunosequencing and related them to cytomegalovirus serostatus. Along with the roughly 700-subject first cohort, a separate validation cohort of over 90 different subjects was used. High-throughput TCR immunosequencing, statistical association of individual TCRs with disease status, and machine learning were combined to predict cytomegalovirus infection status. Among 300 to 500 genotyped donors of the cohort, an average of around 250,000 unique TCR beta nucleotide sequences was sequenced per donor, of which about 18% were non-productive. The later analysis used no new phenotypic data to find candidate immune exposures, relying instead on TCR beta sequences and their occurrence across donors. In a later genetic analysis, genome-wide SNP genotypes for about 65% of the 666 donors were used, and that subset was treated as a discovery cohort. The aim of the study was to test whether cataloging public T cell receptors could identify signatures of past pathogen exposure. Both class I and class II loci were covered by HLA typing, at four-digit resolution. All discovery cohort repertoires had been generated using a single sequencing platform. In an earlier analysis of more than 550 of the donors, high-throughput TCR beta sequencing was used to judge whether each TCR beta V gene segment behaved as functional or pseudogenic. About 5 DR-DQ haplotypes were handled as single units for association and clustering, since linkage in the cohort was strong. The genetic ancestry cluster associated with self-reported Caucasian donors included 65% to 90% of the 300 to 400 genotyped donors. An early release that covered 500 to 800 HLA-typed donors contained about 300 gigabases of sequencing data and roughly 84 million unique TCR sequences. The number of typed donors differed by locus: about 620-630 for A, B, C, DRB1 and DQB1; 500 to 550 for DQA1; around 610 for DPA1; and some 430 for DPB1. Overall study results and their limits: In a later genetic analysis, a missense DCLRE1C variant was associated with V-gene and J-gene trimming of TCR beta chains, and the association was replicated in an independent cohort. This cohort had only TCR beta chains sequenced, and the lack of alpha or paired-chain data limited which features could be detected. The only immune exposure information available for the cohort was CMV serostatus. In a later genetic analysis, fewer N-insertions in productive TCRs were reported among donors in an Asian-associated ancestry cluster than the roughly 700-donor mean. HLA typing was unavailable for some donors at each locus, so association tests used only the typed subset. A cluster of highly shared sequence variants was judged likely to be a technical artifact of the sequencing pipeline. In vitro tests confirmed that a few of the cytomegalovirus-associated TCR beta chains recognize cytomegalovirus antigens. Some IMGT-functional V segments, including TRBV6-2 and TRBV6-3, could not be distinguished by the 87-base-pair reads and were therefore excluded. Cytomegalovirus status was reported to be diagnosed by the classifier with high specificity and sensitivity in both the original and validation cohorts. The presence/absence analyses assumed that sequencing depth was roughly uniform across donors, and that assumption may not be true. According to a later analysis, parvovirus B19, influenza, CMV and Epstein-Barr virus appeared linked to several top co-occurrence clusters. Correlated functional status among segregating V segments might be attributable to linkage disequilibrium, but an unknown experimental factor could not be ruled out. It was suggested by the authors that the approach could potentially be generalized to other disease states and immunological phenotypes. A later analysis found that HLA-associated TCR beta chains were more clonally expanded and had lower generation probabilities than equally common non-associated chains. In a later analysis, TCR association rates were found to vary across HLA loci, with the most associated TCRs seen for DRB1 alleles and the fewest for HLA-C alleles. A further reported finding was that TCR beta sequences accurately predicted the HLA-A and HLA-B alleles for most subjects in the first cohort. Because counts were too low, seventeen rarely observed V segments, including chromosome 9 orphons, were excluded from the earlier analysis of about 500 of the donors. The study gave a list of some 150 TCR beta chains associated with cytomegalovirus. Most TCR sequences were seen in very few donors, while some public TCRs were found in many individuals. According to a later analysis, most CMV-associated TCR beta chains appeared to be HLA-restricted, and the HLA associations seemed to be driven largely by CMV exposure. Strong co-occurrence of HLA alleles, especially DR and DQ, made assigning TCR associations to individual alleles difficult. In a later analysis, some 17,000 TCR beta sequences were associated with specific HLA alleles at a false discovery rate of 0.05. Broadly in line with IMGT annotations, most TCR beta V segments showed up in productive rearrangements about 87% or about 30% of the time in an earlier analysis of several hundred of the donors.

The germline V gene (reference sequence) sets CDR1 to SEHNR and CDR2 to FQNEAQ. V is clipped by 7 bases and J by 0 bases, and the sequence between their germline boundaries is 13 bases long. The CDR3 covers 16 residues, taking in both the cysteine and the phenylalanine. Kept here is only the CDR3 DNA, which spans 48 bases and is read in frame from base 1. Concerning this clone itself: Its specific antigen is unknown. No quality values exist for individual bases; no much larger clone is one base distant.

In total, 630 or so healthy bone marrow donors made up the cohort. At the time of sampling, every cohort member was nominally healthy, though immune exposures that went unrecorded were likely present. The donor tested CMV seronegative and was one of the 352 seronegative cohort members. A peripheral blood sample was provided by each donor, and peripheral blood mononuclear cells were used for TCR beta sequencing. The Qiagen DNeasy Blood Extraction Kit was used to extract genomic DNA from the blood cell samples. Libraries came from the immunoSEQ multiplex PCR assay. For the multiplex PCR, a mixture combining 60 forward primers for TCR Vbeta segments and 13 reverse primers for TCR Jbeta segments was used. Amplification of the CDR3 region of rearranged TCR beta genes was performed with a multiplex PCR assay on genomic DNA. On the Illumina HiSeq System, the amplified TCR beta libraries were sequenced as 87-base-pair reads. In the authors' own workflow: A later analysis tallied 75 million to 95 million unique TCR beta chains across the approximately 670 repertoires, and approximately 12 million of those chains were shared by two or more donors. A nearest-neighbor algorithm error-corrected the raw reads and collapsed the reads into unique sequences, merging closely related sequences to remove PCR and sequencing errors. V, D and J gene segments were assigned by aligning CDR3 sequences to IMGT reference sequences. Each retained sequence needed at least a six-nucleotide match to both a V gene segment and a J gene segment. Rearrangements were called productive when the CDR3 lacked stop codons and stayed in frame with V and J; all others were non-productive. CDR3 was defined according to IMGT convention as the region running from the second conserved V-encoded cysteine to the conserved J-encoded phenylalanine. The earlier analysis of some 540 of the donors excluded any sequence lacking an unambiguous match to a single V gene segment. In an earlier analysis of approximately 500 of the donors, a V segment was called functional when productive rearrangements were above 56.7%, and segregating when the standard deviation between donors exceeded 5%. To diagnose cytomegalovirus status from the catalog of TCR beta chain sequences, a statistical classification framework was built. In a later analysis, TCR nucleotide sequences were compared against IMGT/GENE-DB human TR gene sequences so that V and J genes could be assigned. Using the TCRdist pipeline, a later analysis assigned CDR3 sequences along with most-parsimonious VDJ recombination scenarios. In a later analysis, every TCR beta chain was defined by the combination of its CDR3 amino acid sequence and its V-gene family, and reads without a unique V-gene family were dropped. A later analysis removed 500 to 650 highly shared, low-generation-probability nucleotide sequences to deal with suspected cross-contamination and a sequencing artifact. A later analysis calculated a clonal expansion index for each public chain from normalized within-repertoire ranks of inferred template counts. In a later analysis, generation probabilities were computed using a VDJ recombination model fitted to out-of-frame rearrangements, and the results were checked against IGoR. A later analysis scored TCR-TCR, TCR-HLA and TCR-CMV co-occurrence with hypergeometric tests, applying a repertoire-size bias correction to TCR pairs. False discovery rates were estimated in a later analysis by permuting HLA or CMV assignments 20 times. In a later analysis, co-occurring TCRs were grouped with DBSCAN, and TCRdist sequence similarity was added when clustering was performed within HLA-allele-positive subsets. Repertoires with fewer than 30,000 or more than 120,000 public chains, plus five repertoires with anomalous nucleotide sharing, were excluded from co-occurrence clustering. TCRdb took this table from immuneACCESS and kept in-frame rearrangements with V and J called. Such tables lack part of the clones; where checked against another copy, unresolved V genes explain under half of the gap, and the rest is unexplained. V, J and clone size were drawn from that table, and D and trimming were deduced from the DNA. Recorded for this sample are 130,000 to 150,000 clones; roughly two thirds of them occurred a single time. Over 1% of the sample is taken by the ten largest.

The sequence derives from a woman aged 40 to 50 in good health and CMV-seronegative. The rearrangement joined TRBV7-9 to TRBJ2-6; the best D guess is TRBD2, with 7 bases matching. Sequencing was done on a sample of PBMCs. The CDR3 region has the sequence CASTPRGLSGANVLTF. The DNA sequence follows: TGTGCCAGCACCCCGCGGGGGCTCTCTGGGGCCAACGTCCTGACTTTC.